The T cell receptor (beta chain) described here comes from a study of blood T cell repertoires in COVID-19 (dated by TCRdb to the early 2020s). Background on the whole study: Collaborator samples came from the United States, Italy and Spain and covered acute and convalescent phases of COVID-19. HLA class I and class II types, where available, came from metadata supplied by the sample provider rather than from assay-based typing. Subjects who had been exposed to COVID-19, were actively infected with it, or had recovered from it provided the deeply sampled blood TCRbeta repertoires that made up the dataset. A de-identified subject ID, COVID-19 status, age in years and sex were almost always included in the sample metadata. A freely available public database, intended as a resource for researchers studying the immune response to SARS-CoV-2, is where the repertoires were released. Samples were obtained from the ongoing ImmuneRACE study (first 160 participants) and from some 1,300 subjects provided by 6 global collaborators. The material from the prospective study consisted of cDNA or gDNA derived from T cells, B-cell-depleted T cells, or PBMCs.

What the work shows at the level of the full study, not this receptor alone: How much clinical and demographic metadata was included differed by source and by participant, and the metadata was provided uncurated.

This clone was recorded only once. There is no known antigen for this receptor. No base quality information exists; no much larger clone differs at one position. The immunoSEQ Assay, a bias-controlled multiplex PCR, was used to amplify TCRbeta CDR3 regions from genomic DNA. In the source study's methods: The number of nucleated cells in each sample was estimated from the amplification of reference gene primers within the assay. To quantify the absolute abundance of each unique TCRbeta CDR3 rearrangement, sequence reads were collapsed and filtered. Productive Simpson clonality was computed per sample as the square root of Simpson's diversity index over productive rearrangements. TCRdb re-hosts the immuneACCESS table, in-frame sequences only. Its copies lack some clones; in the studies checked, an unresolved V gene accounts for under half of them, and the cause for the rest is not known. D and trimming were read from the DNA, whereas the V and J calls and clone size are those reported in that table. The table for this sample lists 290,000 or so clones; 75% to 95% of them were counted only once. The top ten constitute roughly 1.1% of the sample.

The CDR3 spans 14 residues, from the cysteine through the phenylalanine. Just CDR3 DNA is preserved here, 42 bases in frame from base 1. From V the trimming removes 0 bases and from J it removes 5 bases, while the gene matches leave 0 bases of the junction unaccounted for. Taken from the germline V gene, the CDR1 and CDR2 loops are MDHEN and SYDVKM. Enrolling through a virtual design, the prospective study's participants ranged in age from roughly 18 to 90 years and lived across around 25 United States geographic areas. In the prospective study, cohorts were assigned on the basis of participant-reported clinical history obtained from a screening survey and a study questionnaire. For ImmuneRACE Cohort 3, a participant was defined as recovered based on two consecutive negative NP/OP PCR tests, clearance by a healthcare professional, or resolution of symptoms. In the prospective study, whole blood, serum and a nasopharyngeal or oropharyngeal swab were collected from each participant by mobile phlebotomists. Participants in the prospective study had the option to provide additional blood draws and questionnaires over a 2-month period. Before DNA extraction, blood samples from the prospective study were shipped at room temperature or frozen.

The specimen was PBMCs or T cells enriched from blood (not recorded which). Recombination linked TRBV28 to TRBJ2-3; TRBD2 fits 9 bases in the junction. The receptor was derived from a woman aged 25 to 45 who had recovered from COVID-19. The sequence in DNA is TGTGCCAGCAGTTTATGGCGGGAGGGAGATACGCAGTATTTT. Its translation reads: CASSLWREGDTQYF.